This TCR beta chain stems from a study of cytomegalovirus exposure and HLA in healthy donors. Study-level findings and limits: Cytomegalovirus-associated TCR beta chains were listed, numbering under 200. It was likely that a cluster of highly shared sequence variants was a sequencing artifact.

Comments on this clone: Its antigen remains unidentified.

60 Vbeta and 13 Jbeta primers were used in PCR. TCRdb's copy holds only in-frame clones and misses some; the assay was immunoSEQ multiplex PCR. The specimen's table records 55,000 to 75,000 clones. Everyone who donated was a healthy bone marrow donor. Sequencing used PBMCs. This TCR was sampled from a woman aged 25-40 years in good health and CMV-seronegative.

In DNA form, the CDR3 reads TGTGCCAGCAGTCTGGGCCGGGGAGTCTACGAGCAGTACTTC. Its translation: CASSLGRGVYEQYF. J is TRBJ2-7 and V is TRBV6-5, with a possible D match to TRBD2 (5 bases). The CDR3 sequence is 14 residues long. Germline CDR1 and CDR2: MNHEY and SVGAGI. V lost 5 bases, J lost 3 bases, and 14 bases lay in between.